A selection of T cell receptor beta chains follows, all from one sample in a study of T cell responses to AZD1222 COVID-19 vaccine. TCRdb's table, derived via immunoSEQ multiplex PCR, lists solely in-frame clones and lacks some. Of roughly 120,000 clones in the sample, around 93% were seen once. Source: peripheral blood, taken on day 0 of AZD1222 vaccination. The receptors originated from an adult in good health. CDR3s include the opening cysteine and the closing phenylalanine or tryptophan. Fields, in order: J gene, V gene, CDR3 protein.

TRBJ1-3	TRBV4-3	CASSQVHSGGGNTIYF
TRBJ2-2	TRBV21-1	CASSKVWTSGPNTGELFF
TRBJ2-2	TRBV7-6	CASSLDRLSGNGELFF
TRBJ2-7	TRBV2	CASSENFLYEQYF
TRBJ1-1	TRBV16	CASSPPTGPSSGTEAFF
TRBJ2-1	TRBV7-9	CASSLAHQGGNEQFF
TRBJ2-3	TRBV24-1	CATSGGVGTDTQYF
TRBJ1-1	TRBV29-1	CSSGPGYFAEAFF
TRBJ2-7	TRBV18	CASSPRDSSYEQYF
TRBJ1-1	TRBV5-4	CASSGTVMNTEAFF
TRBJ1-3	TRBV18	CASSPSTETSGNTIYF
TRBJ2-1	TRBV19	CASSTVGLAARNEQFF
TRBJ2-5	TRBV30	CAWGPGPQYF
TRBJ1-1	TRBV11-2	CASSLAWTNTEAFF
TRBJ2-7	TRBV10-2	CASRTPRGEQYF
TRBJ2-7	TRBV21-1	CASSTYRYSGTSGSLGYEQYF
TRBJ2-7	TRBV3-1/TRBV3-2	CASSQVTLSEQYF
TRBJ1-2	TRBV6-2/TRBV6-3	CASSRDQGARYGYTF
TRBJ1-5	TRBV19	CASSIVGDRGQPQHF
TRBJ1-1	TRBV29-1	CSVRRGGADTEAFF
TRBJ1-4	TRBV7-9	CASSPPGTGADEKLFF
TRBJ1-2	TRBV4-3	CASSQDGSHYGYTF
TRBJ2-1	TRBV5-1	CASSLGTGEFTEQFF
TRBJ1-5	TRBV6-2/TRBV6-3	CASSYEIGYSNQPQHF
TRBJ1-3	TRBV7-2	CASTRDSGNTIYF
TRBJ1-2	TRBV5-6	CASSLRQVPPYGYTF
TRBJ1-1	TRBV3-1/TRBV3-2	CASSSRGGGGSEAFF
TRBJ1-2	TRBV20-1	CSHGGAYGYTF
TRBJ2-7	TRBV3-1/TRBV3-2	CASSQSSKGNEQYF
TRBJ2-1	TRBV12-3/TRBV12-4	CASSFLYNEQFF
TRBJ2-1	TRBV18	CASSPRIAGGPYNEQFF
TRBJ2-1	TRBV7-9	CASSLGVRVANEQFF
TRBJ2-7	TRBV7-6	CASSRTTASGEQYF
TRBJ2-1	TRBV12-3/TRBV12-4	CASSLNRGGRFF
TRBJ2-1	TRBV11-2	CASSLDLASRQFF
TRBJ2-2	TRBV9	CASSVEGTGGRTGELFF
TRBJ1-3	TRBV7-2	CASSLVGPRSSGNTIYF
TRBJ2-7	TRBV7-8	CASSGNPSGGISYEQYF
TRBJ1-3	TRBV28	CASGVAGSGNTIYF
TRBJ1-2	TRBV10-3	CAISKMTGAADGYTF
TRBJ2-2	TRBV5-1	CASSPNTNTGELFF
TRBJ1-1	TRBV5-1	CASSSPTGGNTEAFF
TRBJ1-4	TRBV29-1	CSGRQGAAEKLFF
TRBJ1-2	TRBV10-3	CAISETGLNYGYTF
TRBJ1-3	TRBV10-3	CAISSSGNTIYF
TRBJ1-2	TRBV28	CASSFRPTNYGYTF
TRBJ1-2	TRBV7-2	CASSLASSYGYTF
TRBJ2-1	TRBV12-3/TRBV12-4	CASSWNEQFF
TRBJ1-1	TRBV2	CASSRGVGIAEAFF
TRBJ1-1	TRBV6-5	CASSSGTNTEAFF
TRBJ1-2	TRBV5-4	CASSSPGQGLYGYTF
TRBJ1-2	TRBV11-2	CASSHPPPSNYGYTF
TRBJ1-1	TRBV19	CASSPGGVTEAFF
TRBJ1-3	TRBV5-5	CASSLNSGGYSGNTIYF
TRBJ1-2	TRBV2	CASSERGCTF
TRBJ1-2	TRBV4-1	CASSHPLGVDYGYTF